This TCR beta chain was captured by sequencing in a study of CD4 T cells in relation to SARS-CoV-2 and coronaviruses. On the study more broadly: TCR beta CDR3s were sequenced after 10-day antigen culture of PBMCs.

The table came from immunoSEQ multiplex PCR; TCRdb's copy has only in-frame clones and leaves some out. Of just over 15,000 clones in the sample, 76% were seen once. Study-level points and caveats: Crossreactivity was assessed only for spike protein, not other viral proteins. In around 67% of donors, memory CD4+ clonotypes crossrecognized SARS-CoV-2 and at least one common cold coronavirus spike.

The unexposed donors gave CD4+ T cells in about 2010-2019, prior to COVID-19. Isolation of CD4+ T cells took place after nine to ten days in culture. PBMCs were plated at fewer than 2.5 million per well in IL-2-containing medium. Points on this clone: The target antigen is unknown.

Germline V lookup: CDR1 MNHEY, CDR2 SVGAGI. Losses at the gene ends were 5 bases for V and 6 bases for J; bases not matched to a gene: 6. The CDR3 consists of 14 residues. The chain couples TRBV6-5 to TRBJ2-1; 8 bases match TRBD2. The sequence came from a human donor in good health. The sample was CD4+ T cells from PBMCs, cultured in vitro. CDR3 region: CASSPWTSSNEQFF. CDR3 bases: TGTGCCAGCAGTCCCTGGACTAGCTCCAATGAGCAGTTCTTC.